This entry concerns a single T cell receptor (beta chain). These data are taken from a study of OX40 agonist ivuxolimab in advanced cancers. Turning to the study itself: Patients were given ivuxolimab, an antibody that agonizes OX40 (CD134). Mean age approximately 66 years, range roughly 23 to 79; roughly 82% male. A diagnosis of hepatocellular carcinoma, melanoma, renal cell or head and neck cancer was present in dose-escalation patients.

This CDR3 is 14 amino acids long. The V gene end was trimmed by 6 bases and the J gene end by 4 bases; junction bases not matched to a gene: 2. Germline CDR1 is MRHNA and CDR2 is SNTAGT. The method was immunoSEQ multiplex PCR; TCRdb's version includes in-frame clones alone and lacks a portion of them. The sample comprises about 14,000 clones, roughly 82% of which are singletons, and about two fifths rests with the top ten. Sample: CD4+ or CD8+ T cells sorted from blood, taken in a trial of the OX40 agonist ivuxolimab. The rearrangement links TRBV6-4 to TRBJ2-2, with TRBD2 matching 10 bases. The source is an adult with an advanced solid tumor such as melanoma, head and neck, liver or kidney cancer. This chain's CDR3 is CASRERGGTGELFF. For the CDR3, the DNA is TGTGCCAGCAGAGAGCGGGGGGGCACCGGGGAGCTGTTTTTT.